The source of this T cell receptor (beta chain) is a study of blood T cell repertoires in COVID-19. Study in general: There were acute and convalescent COVID-19 samples, and they came from the United States, Italy and Spain.

This CDR3 region has 16 residues. V lost 10 bases to trimming and J lost 4 bases; unmatched junction nucleotides: 14. CDR1 and CDR2 from the germline V gene are LNHDA and SQIVND (reference sequence). Only in-frame clones appear in the TCRdb table, and some are missing; sequencing was by immunoSEQ multiplex PCR. The sample lists roughly 280,000 clones; approximately 89% were seen once. This chain connects TRBV19 to TRBJ1-4, with TRBD1 matching 8 bases. Sequenced: peripheral blood. The clonotype comes from a middle-aged man with active or convalescent COVID-19. The CDR3 sequence is CATLEDPGQDNEKLFF. The CDR3 region has the DNA TGTGCCACCCTCGAGGATCCGGGACAGGATAATGAAAAACTGTTTTTT. Based on the CDR3 plus reference TRBV19 and TRBJ1-4, the full variable domain is DGGITQSPKYLFRKEGQNVTLSCEQNLNHDAMYWYRQDPGQGLRLIYYSQIVNDFQKGDIAEGYSVSREKKESFPLTVTSAQKNPTAFYLCATLEDPGQDNEKLFFGSGTQLSVL.